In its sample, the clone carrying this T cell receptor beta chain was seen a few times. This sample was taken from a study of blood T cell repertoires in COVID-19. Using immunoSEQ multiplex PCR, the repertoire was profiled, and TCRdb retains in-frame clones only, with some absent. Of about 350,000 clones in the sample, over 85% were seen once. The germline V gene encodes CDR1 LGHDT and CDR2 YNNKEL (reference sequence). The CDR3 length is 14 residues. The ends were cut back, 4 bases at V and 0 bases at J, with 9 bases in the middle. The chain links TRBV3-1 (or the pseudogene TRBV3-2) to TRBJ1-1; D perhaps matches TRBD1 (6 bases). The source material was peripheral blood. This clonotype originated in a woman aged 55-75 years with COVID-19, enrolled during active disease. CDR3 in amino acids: CASSPRTVNTEAFF. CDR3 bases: TGTGCCAGCAGCCCGCGGACAGTGAACACTGAAGCTTTCTTT.